A selection of T cell receptor beta chains follows, all from one sample in a study of a mutant IDH1 vaccine in newly diagnosed glioma. Their antigens remain unidentified. Generated by immunoSEQ multiplex PCR, the TCRdb table keeps only in-frame clones and is missing some. The sample contains about 65,000 clones, about 88% of which appear only once. The sample in question was PBMCs, obtained from a glioma patient whose treatment included an IDH1 peptide vaccine. These receptors all stem from a man aged 25 to 45 with glioma. CDR3s include the opening cysteine and the closing phenylalanine or tryptophan. A D gene is named only where the DNA matches it firmly. Size tells how often a clone was seen (once, few, many) or the class of an expanded clone, and some rows leave it out.

NA,TRBJ2-5,TRBV11-3,TRBD2,CASSPASGGARETQYF,TGTGCCAGCAGCCCAGCTAGCGGGGGGGCCCGAGAGACCCAGTACTTC
few,TRBJ1-4,TRBV10-1,NA,CASSPGATNEKLFF,TGCGCCAGCAGTCCAGGGGCGACTAATGAAAAACTGTTTTTT
NA,TRBJ1-4,TRBV5-1,NA,CASSLSGALLEKLFF,TGCGCCAGCAGCTTGTCCGGGGCTTTATTAGAAAAACTGTTTTTT
NA,TRBJ1-5,TRBV19,NA,CASSTPGGGSNQPQHF,TGTGCCAGTAGTACCCCCGGCGGGGGCTCCAATCAGCCCCAGCATTTT
NA,TRBJ1-3,TRBV18,NA,CATMGQRTGNTIYF,TGTGCTACAATGGGGCAACGGACCGGGAACACCATATATTTT
once,TRBJ2-2,TRBV7-9,NA,CASSLETGWSGELFF,TGTGCCAGCAGCTTAGAAACAGGGTGGTCCGGGGAGCTGTTTTTT
NA,TRBJ1-5,TRBV6-1,TRBD1,CASSKDRGLYQPQHF,TGTGCCAGCAGTAAGGACAGGGGGCTCTATCAGCCCCAGCATTTT
NA,TRBJ2-1,TRBV11-2,TRBD2,CASSLAGTSRYNEQFF,TGTGCCAGCAGCTTAGCCGGGACTAGCCGGTACAATGAGCAGTTCTTC
NA,TRBJ2-5,TRBV5-1,NA,CASRGRVQETQYF,TGCGCCAGCAGGGGAAGGGTGCAAGAGACCCAGTACTTC
NA,TRBJ1-1,TRBV13,NA,CASSPFGHGQMNTEAFF,TGTGCCAGCAGCCCATTTGGTCACGGACAGATGAACACTGAAGCTTTCTTT
NA,TRBJ1-1,TRBV2,NA,CASKVGFSDTEAFF,TGTGCCAGCAAGGTGGGGTTTAGTGACACTGAAGCTTTCTTT
NA,TRBJ2-3,TRBV9,TRBD2,CASSADPRLAGENSISTDTQYF,TGTGCCAGCAGCGCCGACCCGCGACTAGCGGGGGAAAACTCAATCAGCACAGATACGCAGTATTTT
NA,TRBJ2-2,TRBV7-7,NA,CASSLRGGELFF,TGTGCCAGCAGTTTGAGAGGCGGGGAGCTGTTTTTT
NA,TRBJ1-4,TRBV6-1,NA,CASSEGGRLPFNEKLFF,TGTGCCAGCAGTGAAGGGGGCCGCCTGCCGTTTAATGAAAAACTGTTTTTT
NA,TRBJ1-4,TRBV6-6,TRBD1,CASRESDRGGEKLFF,TGTGCCAGCAGGGAATCGGACAGGGGTGGTGAAAAACTGTTTTTT
NA,TRBJ2-7,TRBV7-8,NA,CASSLAPAAVVPQSEQYF,TGTGCCAGCAGCTTAGCGCCCGCAGCGGTCGTGCCTCAGTCCGAGCAGTACTTC
NA,TRBJ2-3,TRBV28,TRBD1,CASSSRLGSAGGVTDTQYF,TGTGCCAGCAGTTCTCGTCTCGGGTCCGCAGGGGGCGTGACAGATACGCAGTATTTT
NA,TRBJ2-1,TRBV29-1,TRBD2,CSVVGSGGAAEQFF,TGCAGCGTTGTGGGTAGCGGGGGGGCAGCTGAGCAGTTCTTC
NA,TRBJ2-1,TRBV6-1,NA,CASTRTRGEYNEQFF,TGTGCCAGCACTCGAACGCGCGGGGAATACAATGAGCAGTTCTTC
NA,TRBJ2-7,TRBV23-1,NA,CASSQLPRVISHEQYF,TGCGCCAGCAGTCAATTGCCCAGGGTTATTTCCCACGAGCAGTACTTC
NA,TRBJ1-5,TRBV4-1,NA,CASSHAGRGGQPQHF,TGCGCCAGCAGCCATGCAGGACGGGGGGGTCAGCCCCAGCATTTT
NA,TRBJ1-4,TRBV5-1,NA,CASSLPNVGRLDEKLFF,TGCGCCAGCAGCTTACCCAATGTGGGACGATTAGATGAAAAACTGTTTTTT
once,TRBJ1-3,TRBV11-2,NA,CASSPREGHRNTIYF,TGTGCCAGCAGCCCCCGAGAGGGGCATCGAAACACCATATATTTT
once,TRBJ1-2,TRBV9,NA,CASSVQQGGYTF,TGTGCCAGCAGCGTCCAACAGGGAGGCTACACCTTC
NA,TRBJ2-1,TRBV5-4,NA,CASSLTVNEQFF,TGTGCCAGCAGCTTGACAGTCAATGAGCAGTTCTTC
NA,TRBJ2-7,TRBV28,NA,CASSFPLRGARSYEQYF,TGTGCCAGCAGTTTTCCTCTGCGGGGAGCCCGGTCCTACGAGCAGTACTTC
NA,TRBJ2-7,TRBV6-5,NA,CASRGRRHSYEQYF,TGTGCCAGCAGGGGACGGCGCCATTCCTACGAGCAGTACTTC
NA,TRBJ2-5,TRBV5-6,TRBD1,CASSPTGLRETQYF,TGTGCCAGCAGCCCGACAGGGCTTCGGGAGACCCAGTACTTC
NA,TRBJ2-5,TRBV9,TRBD2,CASSVATSGYQETQYF,TGTGCCAGCAGCGTAGCTACTAGCGGGTACCAAGAGACCCAGTACTTC
NA,TRBJ2-7,TRBV7-2,NA,CASSLVPGDPYEQYF,TGTGCCAGCAGCTTAGTACCAGGGGACCCCTACGAGCAGTACTTC
NA,TRBJ2-5,TRBV19,TRBD1,CASSIITGGKETQYF,TGTGCCAGTAGTATAATTACAGGGGGAAAGGAGACCCAGTACTTC
NA,TRBJ2-2,TRBV4-1,TRBD2,CASSQAQGSGGALNGELFF,TGCGCCAGCAGCCAAGCCCAAGGTAGCGGGGGGGCCTTGAACGGGGAGCTGTTTTTT
few,TRBJ2-4,TRBV2,NA,CASSGFYAENIQYF,TGTGCCAGCAGCGGGTTTTATGCAGAAAACATTCAGTACTTC
once,TRBJ2-3,TRBV6-5,TRBD2,CASSWGGTDTQYF,TGTGCCAGCAGTTGGGGGGGGACAGATACGCAGTATTTT
NA,TRBJ1-6,TRBV6-4,TRBD1,CASSDSSGGNSPLHF,TGTGCCAGCAGTGACTCATCAGGGGGCAATTCACCCCTCCACTTT
once,TRBJ2-5,TRBV29-1,NA,CSVRIETQYF,TGCAGCGTCCGAATAGAGACCCAGTACTTC
NA,TRBJ2-7,TRBV5-8,NA,CASSPKDRTYEQYF,TGTGCCAGCAGTCCCAAGGACAGAACCTACGAGCAGTACTTC
NA,TRBJ2-7,TRBV7-8,NA,CASSLAVWSQGYHEQYF,TGTGCCAGCAGCTTAGCCGTCTGGAGTCAGGGTTACCACGAGCAGTACTTC
NA,TRBJ2-5,TRBV6-1,NA,CASWGQPQETQYF,TGTGCCAGCTGGGGCCAGCCCCAAGAGACCCAGTACTTC
NA,TRBJ1-3,TRBV11-2,NA,CASSLRGGDSGNTIYF,TGTGCCAGCAGCTTAAGAGGGGGGGACTCTGGAAACACCATATATTTT
NA,TRBJ2-3,TRBV5-1,TRBD2,CASSLSSGSTDTQYF,TGCGCCAGCAGCTTGTCTAGCGGAAGCACAGATACGCAGTATTTT
few,TRBJ1-2,TRBV4-2,NA,CASSQAFIRNYGYTF,TGTGCCAGCAGCCAAGCTTTTATCAGAAACTATGGCTACACCTTC
few,TRBJ2-1,TRBV25-1,TRBD1,CASSRQGDEQFF,TGTGCCAGCAGTCGACAGGGCGATGAGCAGTTCTTC
once,TRBJ2-7,TRBV27,NA,CASSFTGVTYEQYF,TGTGCCAGCAGTTTTACGGGGGTTACCTACGAGCAGTACTTC
NA,TRBJ2-7,TRBV5-6,NA,CASSLTVSEQYF,TGTGCCAGCAGCCTGACAGTCTCCGAGCAGTACTTC